The sequence of this T cell receptor (beta chain) was determined in a study of beta chain features in type 1 diabetes. Study conclusions and caveats: People with Type 1 diabetes carried modestly yet significantly shorter TCRB CDR3s in all four CD4+ subsets. VDJ junctions from type 1 diabetes patients carried fewer insertions and larger deletions. TCRB repertoires of naive, central memory and Treg cells appeared more similar among patients than among healthy donors.

Purities over 98% were achieved in all sorted populations. The CDR3 consists of 15 residues. Trimming removed 0 bases from V and 6 bases from J, with 15 bases in between. The germline CDR1 and CDR2 sequences are SGHTA and FQGNSA. Of the isolated RNA, all was reverse transcribed, and so the sequenced material was expressed TCRB transcripts. Measured with immunoSEQ multiplex PCR; TCRdb has only the in-frame clones, and not every one. The sample contains 310,000 or so clones, less than 9.5% of which appear only once. A note on this clone: Its antigen is unknown.

V gene TRBV7-2 combines with J gene TRBJ2-7, with D possibly being TRBD2 (5 bases). This sequence originates from a young woman in good health. The specimen was central memory CD4+ T cells from blood. The CDR3: CASSLAPGLLFEQYF. CDR3 sequence (DNA): TGTGCCAGCAGCTTAGCGCCCGGACTGTTATTCGAGCAGTACTTC.